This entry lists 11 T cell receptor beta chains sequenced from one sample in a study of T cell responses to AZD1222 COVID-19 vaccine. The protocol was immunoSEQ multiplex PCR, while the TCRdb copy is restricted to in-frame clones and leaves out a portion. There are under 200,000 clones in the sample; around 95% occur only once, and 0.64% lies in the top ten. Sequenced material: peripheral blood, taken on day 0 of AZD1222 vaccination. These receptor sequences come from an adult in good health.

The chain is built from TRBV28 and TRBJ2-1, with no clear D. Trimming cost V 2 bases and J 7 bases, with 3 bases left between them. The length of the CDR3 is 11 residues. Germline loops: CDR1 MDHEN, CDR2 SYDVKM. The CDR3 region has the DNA TGTGCCAGCAGTTTAGTGAATGAGCAGTTCTTC. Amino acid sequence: CASSLVNEQFF.

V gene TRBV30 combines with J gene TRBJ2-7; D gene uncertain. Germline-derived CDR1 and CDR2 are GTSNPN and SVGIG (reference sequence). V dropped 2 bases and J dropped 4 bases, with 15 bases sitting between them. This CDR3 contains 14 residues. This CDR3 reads CAWSFGAGPYEQYF. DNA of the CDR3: TGTGCCTGGAGTTTTGGTGCAGGACCATACGAGCAGTACTTC.

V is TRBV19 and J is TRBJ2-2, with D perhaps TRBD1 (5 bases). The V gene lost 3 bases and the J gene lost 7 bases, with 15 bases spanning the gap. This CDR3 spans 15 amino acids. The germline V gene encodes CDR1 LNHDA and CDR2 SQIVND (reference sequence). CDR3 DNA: TGTGCCAGTAGTATTCAGGGAATTGGTCACGGGGAGCTGTTTTTT. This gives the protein CASSIQGIGHGELFF.

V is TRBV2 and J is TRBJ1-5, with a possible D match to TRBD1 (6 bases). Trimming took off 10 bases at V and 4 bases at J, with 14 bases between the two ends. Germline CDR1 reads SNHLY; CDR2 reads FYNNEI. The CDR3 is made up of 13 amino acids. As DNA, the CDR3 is TGTGCCACACAGGGTTCTTGGAATCAGCCCCAGCATTTT. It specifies CATQGSWNQPQHF.

The CDR3 bases are TGTGCCAGCAGCCAAGATCTTGTCGGGTTTACCACCTACGAGCAGTACTTC. This sequence encodes CASSQDLVGFTTYEQYF. The gene calls are TRBV4-2 and TRBJ2-7; D unresolved. V lost 0 bases to trimming and J lost 2 bases, with 17 bases between them. The CDR3 has 17 residues. CDR1 is LGHNA, CDR2 YNFKEQ, per germline.

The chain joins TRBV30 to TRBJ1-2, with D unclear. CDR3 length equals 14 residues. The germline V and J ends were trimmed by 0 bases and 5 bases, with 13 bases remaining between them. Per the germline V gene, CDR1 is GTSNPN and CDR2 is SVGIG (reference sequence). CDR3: CAWSVDYGSYGYTF. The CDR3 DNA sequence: TGTGCCTGGAGTGTAGATTATGGGAGTTATGGCTACACCTTC.

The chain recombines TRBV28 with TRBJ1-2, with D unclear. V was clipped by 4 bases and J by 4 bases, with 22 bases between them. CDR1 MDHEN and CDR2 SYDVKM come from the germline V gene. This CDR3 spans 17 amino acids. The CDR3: CASSSPGMAGVVYGYTF. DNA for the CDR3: TGTGCCAGCAGTTCCCCTGGGATGGCTGGTGTCGTCTATGGCTACACCTTC.

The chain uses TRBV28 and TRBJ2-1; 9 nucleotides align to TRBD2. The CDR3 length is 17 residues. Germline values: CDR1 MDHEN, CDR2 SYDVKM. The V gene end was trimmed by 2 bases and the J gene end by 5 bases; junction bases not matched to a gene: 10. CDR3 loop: CASSLIPAGGAHNEQFF. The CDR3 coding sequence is TGTGCCAGCAGTTTAATCCCAGCGGGAGGTGCGCACAATGAGCAGTTCTTC. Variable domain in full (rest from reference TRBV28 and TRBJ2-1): DVKVTQSSRYLVKRTGEKVFLECVQDMDHENMFWYRQDPGLGLRLIYFSYDVKMKEKGDIPEGYSVSREKKERFSLILESASTNQTSMYLCASSLIPAGGAHNEQFFGPGTRLTVL.

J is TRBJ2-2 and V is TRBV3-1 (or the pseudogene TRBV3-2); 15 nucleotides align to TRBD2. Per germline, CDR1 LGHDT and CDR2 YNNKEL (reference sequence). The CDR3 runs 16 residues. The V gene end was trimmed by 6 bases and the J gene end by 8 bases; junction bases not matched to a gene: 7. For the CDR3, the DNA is TGTGCCAGCAGTCGGACTAGCGGGAGGGCCGAAGGGGAGCTGTTTTTT. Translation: CASSRTSGRAEGELFF.

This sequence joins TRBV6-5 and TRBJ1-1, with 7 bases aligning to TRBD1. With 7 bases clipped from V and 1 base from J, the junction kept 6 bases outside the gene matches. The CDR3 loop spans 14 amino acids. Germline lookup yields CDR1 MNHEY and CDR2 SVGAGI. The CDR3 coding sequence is TGTGCCAGCACCTACAGGGGATCGAACACTGAAGCTTTCTTT. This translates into CASTYRGSNTEAFF.

In DNA, the CDR3 is TGTGCCAGCAGCTCTAACCCCCAGGGGGCCGGTGGCTACACCTTC. Translation gives CASSSNPQGAGGYTF. V and J are TRBV3-1 (or the pseudogene TRBV3-2) and TRBJ1-2, with TRBD1 identical over 8 bases. Germline CDR1 LGHDT, CDR2 YNNKEL (reference sequence). The CDR3 runs to 15 residues. Unmatched junction bases numbered 12, after V lost 5 bases and J lost 7 bases.